The entry below gives a single T cell receptor (beta chain) sequence along with its context. V shed 0 bases and J 2 bases; nucleotides not matched to a gene: 9. CDR1 and CDR2 (germline): KGHSH, LQKENI. The CDR3 loop spans 18 amino acids. The data originate from a study of shared clonotypes between healthy human individuals. Study details: Per donor, three plates held CD4 naive cells, three held CD4 memory, two held CD8 naive and one held CD8 memory.

Naive-designated CD8 cells lacked CD45RO, were positively enriched for CCR7, and omitted terminally differentiated effector memory CD45RA+ cells. Sequencing was performed with immunoSEQ multiplex PCR; in TCRdb, only in-frame clones are kept and a portion is missing. The repertoire holds millions of clones, with about 95% as singletons. The sequenced sample consisted of naive CD8+ T cells sorted from blood. This TCR was recovered from a young man in good health. The rearrangement links TRBV18 to TRBJ1-2, with 10 bases aligning to TRBD1. The CDR3 coding sequence is TGTGCCAGCTCACCACCGAAGGGACAGGGGCCAGAAAACTATGGCTACACCTTC. It specifies CASSPPKGQGPENYGYTF. The complete variable domain, with remaining parts taken from reference TRBV18 and TRBJ1-2, reads NAGVMQNPRHLVRRRGQEARLRCSPMKGHSHVYWYRQLPEEGLKFMVYLQKENIIDESGMPKERFSAEFPKEGPSILRIQQVVRGDSAAYFCASSPPKGQGPENYGYTFGSGTRLTVV.